The 5 T cell receptor beta chains in this list originate from one sample, sequenced in a study of shared clonotypes between healthy human individuals. Some clones are missing from TCRdb's copy, which holds only in-frame ones; the method was immunoSEQ multiplex PCR. The sample includes around 500,000 clones, around 80% of them seen just once. Sequencing used PBMCs. The receptors derive from a woman in her thirties or forties in good health. Some clones in this sample may be carry-over from other donors' samples.

A note on this clone: Other DNA sequences within the sample encode an identical CDR3. The chain carries TRBV30 and TRBJ1-5, with 7 bases matching TRBD1. The germline V gene has CDR1 GTSNPN and CDR2 SVGIG (reference sequence). The length of the CDR3 is 15 residues. V trimming: 4 bases; J trimming: 0 bases; junction bases outside the gene matches: 6. CDR3 protein: CAWNTGESSNQPQHF. The CDR3 DNA reads TGTGCCTGGAATACAGGGGAATCTAGCAATCAGCCCCAGCATTTT.

This clone occurred once. The rearrangement joins TRBV4-2 to TRBJ2-1, with 10 bases that match TRBD2. Germline lookup yields CDR1 LGHNA and CDR2 YNFKEQ. The CDR3 loop spans 16 amino acids. Trimming at V came to 1 base and at J to 3 bases, leaving 3 bases not matched to a gene. This CDR3 is CASSQAGLAVYNEQFF. DNA of the CDR3: TGTGCCAGCAGCCAAGCAGGACTAGCGGTCTACAATGAGCAGTTCTTC.

Concerning this clone: A read error may account for a junction end that differs from germline. The rearrangement uses TRBV18 and TRBJ1-1, with 8 bases aligning to TRBD1. The CDR3 covers 14 residues. Germline lookup yields CDR1 KGHSH and CDR2 LQKENI. This CDR3 is CVSSADREGAEAFF. The CDR3 region has the DNA TGTGTCAGCTCCGCGGACAGGGAGGGTGCTGAAGCTTTCTTT.

V and J are TRBV15 and TRBJ1-2; D ambiguous. This CDR3 has 16 amino acids. The germline V gene encodes CDR1 LNHNV and CDR2 YYDKDF (reference sequence). V lost 0 bases and J 7 bases, leaving 18 bases between the germline ends. The DNA for the CDR3 is TGTGCCACCAGCAGAGATAGGATTGGGGTTATTGGTGGCTACACCTTC. It is translated as CATSRDRIGVIGGYTF. The complete variable domain, with remaining parts taken from reference TRBV15 and TRBJ1-2, reads DAMVIQNPRYQVTQFGKPVTLSCSQTLNHNVMYWYQQKSSQAPKLLFHYYDKDFNNEADTPDNFQSRRPNTSFCFLDIRSPGLGDTAMYLCATSRDRIGVIGGYTFGSGTRLTVV.

The V gene is TRBV20-1, the J gene TRBJ2-7; D ambiguous. The CDR3 runs to 10 residues. Germline CDR1 is DFQATT and CDR2 is SNEGSKA (reference sequence). V dropped 5 bases and J dropped 5 bases, with 7 bases sitting between them. This CDR3 is CSARVHEQYF. DNA for the CDR3: TGCAGTGCTCGGGTCCACGAGCAGTACTTC.